This T cell receptor beta chain was profiled in a study of vaccination effects on CD4 cells after COVID-19 (dated by TCRdb to between 2020 and 2023). Study-wide context: Each participant received two doses of an mRNA SARS-CoV-2 vaccine, either BNT162b2 or mRNA-1273. Cultures from other donors in the study were sequenced with the Oncomine TCR Beta short-read assay on an Illumina iSeq 100. The study compared SARS-CoV-2 spike-specific CD4+ TCR repertoires before and after mRNA vaccination in COVID-19 convalescent patients and infection-naive vaccine recipients. The full study included over 8 COVID-19 convalescent patients and a handful of SARS-CoV-2-naive healthy vaccine recipients. General findings and caveats noted by the study authors: Limitations of the study were the small number of convalescent patients and the absence of early post-infection timepoints. Among healthy vaccine recipients, nearly all vaccine-induced clones were SARS-CoV-2 mono-reactive, and just 1 of 255 was cross-reactive with common cold coronaviruses. At late post-vaccination timepoints, both infection-induced and vaccine-induced clones showed marked clonal contraction, consistent with waning T cell responses.

The ViraFEST assay stimulated PBMC with viral peptide pools and then used TCR sequencing to identify antigen-specific CD4+ T cell clonotypes by expansion. After 10 days of culture, CD4+ T cells were isolated with the EasySep CD4+ T cell isolation kit. The absence of prior SARS-CoV-2 infection in healthy vaccine recipients was confirmed by negative nucleocapsid antibodies before and after vaccination. Each well held roughly 2.2 million PBMC cultured in IMDM containing roughly 5% human AB serum, roughly 9.9 IU/ml IL-2 and gentamicin, along with approximately 10 ug/ml peptides. On days 3 and 7, half of the culture medium was replaced with fresh IL-2-containing medium. Unless noted otherwise, every peptide stimulation condition was grown in triplicate wells. Using Ficoll-Paque Plus gradient centrifugation, PBMC were separated from whole blood and then either used fresh or cryopreserved at -140C. The overlapping peptide pools covered the spike proteins of SARS-CoV-2 and of the common cold coronaviruses HCoV-NL63, HCoV-OC43 and HCoV-229E. The QIAamp micro DNA kit was used to extract genomic DNA from the cultured CD4+ T cells.

Per the germline V gene, SGHTS is the CDR1 and YDEGEE is the CDR2. Measured from the cysteine to the phenylalanine, the CDR3 is 17 residues long. The DNA shown is the 51-base CDR3, in frame from base 1. V lost 7 bases and J lost 1 base; the stretch between them is 21 bases long. The protocol used for the library was the immunoSEQ multiplex PCR assay. DNA from the cultured, isolated CD4+ T cells was subjected to TCR beta CDR3 sequencing. Turning to the authors' computational methods: The analysis removed non-productive TCR sequences, trimmed reads to the CDR3 region, and retained only CDR3s that were 7 or more amino acids long. The MANAFEST web app was used to pick out antigen-specific clonotypes by comparing their expansion in peptide wells with that in reference cultures. To be called positive, a clone needed expansion at FDR<0.05 compared with the reference and with all other wells, an odds ratio greater than 5, and a frequency greater than 0.1% in two replicate wells. A clonotype was defined as cross-reactive if the clonotype was significantly expanded both in SARS-CoV-2 spike wells and in at least one common cold coronavirus spike condition. Using the stringdist R package, CDR3 similarity was measured by Levenshtein distance, and unrooted trees were constructed with ape in R 3.6.1. TCRdb's version of the immuneACCESS table is confined to in-frame rearrangements and falls short of the full clone set. An unresolved V gene accounts for under half of the shortfall where checked; the remainder is of unknown origin. Clonal size and the V and J genes are those of that table, whereas D and trimming came from the DNA. This sample is represented by just under 75,000 clones; 65% to 80% of them were singletons. Of the sample, roughly 2.9% is held by the ten largest clones.

About this clone itself: Its antigen is unknown. No quality values exist for individual bases; no much larger clone is one base distant.

The chain is assembled from TRBV5-8 and TRBJ2-1; TRBD2 is a possible D gene, resting on 6 matching bases. The sample in question was CD4+ T cells from PBMCs cultured with HCoV-NL63 spike peptides, obtained before COVID-19 vaccination. The cell subset or site label, as the study defines it: HCoV-NL63 spike overlapping peptide pool stimulation. The TCR sequence derives from a human donor who received a COVID-19 vaccine. The sequence in DNA is TGTGCCAGCCCTAACCCCCCAAGACTAGTTTCCTACAATGAGCAGTTCTTC. This gives the protein CASPNPPRLVSYNEQFF.